This T cell receptor (beta chain) was identified in a study of blood T cell repertoires in COVID-19. Study summary: Sites in the United States, Italy and Spain provided acute and convalescent COVID-19 samples. Sample material is recorded as cDNA or gDNA derived from T cells, B-cell-depleted T cells, or PBMCs.

This clone was picked up a small number of times. As processed by the authors: Using reference gene primer amplification, nucleated cell counts were estimated. Clones were sequenced by immunoSEQ multiplex PCR, and TCRdb holds only the in-frame ones, with some missing. The V and J calls and clone size come from that table; D and trimming were worked out from the DNA. The data show about 110,000 clones, about 88% seen once. This CDR3 comprises 14 residues. Germline V gene data show CDR1 as SGHVS and CDR2 as FQNEAQ. The V and J ends lost 5 bases and 1 base, in that order; junction bases with no gene match: 5.

This chain uses TRBV7-8 with TRBJ2-7, with 7 bases matching TRBD1. This TCR was recovered from a man aged 35 to 55 with acute or convalescent COVID-19. The source material was peripheral blood. The CDR3 coding sequence is TGTGCCAGCAGCCCGGGACAGTGGTCCTACGAGCAGTACTTC. Its translation: CASSPGQWSYEQYF. Full variable domain (outside the CDR3, taken from reference TRBV7-8 and TRBJ2-7): GAGVSQSPRYKVAKRGQDVALRCDPISGHVSLFWYQQALGQGPEFLTYFQNEAQLDKSGLPSDRFFAERPEGSVSTLKIQRTQQEDSAVYLCASSPGQWSYEQYFGPGTRLTVT.